A selection of T cell receptor beta chains follows, all from one sample in a study of type 1 and type 2 diabetes patients. From the multiplex PCR reads, TCRdb called clonotypes with MiXCR, one entry per CDR3 protein. The sample lists about 250,000 distinct CDR3 sequences; roughly 48% were seen once. The specimen sequenced was peripheral blood mononuclear cells (PBMCs). The receptors were gathered from a man between 18 and 29 years old with type 2 diabetes. Each CDR3 is given with its conserved first and last residue. The D gene is left open where the match is weak. A clone size is listed for some rows: how often the clone was seen (once, few, many), or a class if it is expanded.

d_call j_call clone_size v_call cdr3_aa cdr3_nt
- TRBJ2-5 - TRBV9 CASSVEGFSYNEQYF TGTGCCAGCAGCGTAGAGGGATTCTCCTACAATGAGCAGTACTTC
- TRBJ1-2 - TRBV6-5 CASRTRGGSYGYTF TGTGCCAGCAGGACCCGGGGGGGGAGCTATGGCTACACCTTC
- TRBJ2-7 - TRBV13 CASSWSGTASYEQYF TGTGCCAGCAGCTGGTCCGGGACTGCCTCCTACGAGCAGTACTTC
- TRBJ1-2 - TRBV13 CASSSRGPEWFYGYTF TGTGCCAGCAGCTCGAGGGGCCCCGAGTGGTTCTATGGCTACACCTTC
- TRBJ2-7 - TRBV20-1 CSAPSWQGTYEQYF TGCAGTGCTCCCTCTTGGCAGGGAACCTACGAGCAGTACTTC
- TRBJ2-7 once TRBV4-1 CASSQDWGRPSYEQYF TGCGCCAGCAGCCAAGATTGGGGGCGGCCCTCCTACGAGCAGTACTTC
TRBD2 TRBJ2-3 few TRBV6-6 CASSYTGRATDTQYF TGTGCCAGCAGTTACACGGGGAGGGCCACAGATACGCAGTATTTT
- TRBJ2-7 - TRBV10-3 CAISYTTVNEQYF TGTGCCATCAGTTATACGACGGTCAATGAGCAGTACTTC
TRBD1 TRBJ2-7 once TRBV12-5 CTSGFSETGDSYEQYF TGTACTAGTGGTTTTTCTGAGACAGGGGATAGCTACGAGCAGTACTTC
TRBD1 TRBJ1-5 - TRBV19 CASRPGTGQRNNQPQHF TGTGCCAGTAGGCCGGGAACGGGACAGAGAAACAATCAGCCCCAGCATTTT
TRBD1 TRBJ2-2 - TRBV12-3/TRBV12-4 CASSPPGTGATGELFF TGTGCCAGCAGTCCACCCGGGACAGGGGCCACCGGGGAGCTGTTTTTT
- TRBJ2-7 - TRBV5-6 CASSLGTTREQYF TGTGCCAGCAGCTTGGGAACGACTCGCGAGCAGTACTTC
TRBD2 TRBJ2-5 - TRBV6-2/TRBV6-3 CASIPGGGRGKETQYF TGTGCCAGCATCCCCGGCGGGGGGCGGGGTAAAGAGACCCAGTACTTC
- TRBJ1-2 few TRBV7-8 CASSLAGGPREGYTF TGTGCCAGCAGCTTAGCGGGGGGGCCTCGGGAGGGCTACACCTTC
- TRBJ2-1 - TRBV13 CASSLLPPANNEQFF TGTGCCAGCAGCTTGCTGCCTCCGGCCAACAATGAGCAGTTCTTC
- TRBJ2-1 few TRBV2 CASSGSQWDEQFF TGTGCCAGCAGTGGTTCGCAGTGGGATGAGCAGTTCTTC
- TRBJ1-1 - TRBV19 CASSIEVGRKNTEAFF TGTGCCAGTAGTATAGAGGTCGGTAGGAAGAACACTGAAGCTTTCTTT
- TRBJ2-5 - TRBV19 CASSRGTKTQYF TGTGCCAGTAGTAGGGGGACGAAGACCCAGTACTTC
- TRBJ2-5 many TRBV2 CASRGRDTYQETQYF TGTGCCAGCAGGGGGCGGGACACGTACCAAGAGACCCAGTACTTC
TRBD1 TRBJ2-2 - TRBV6-1 CASSDGQGVSGELFF TGTGCCAGCAGTGATGGGCAGGGGGTGTCCGGGGAGCTGTTTTTT
- TRBJ1-2 - TRBV25-1 CASSLGLTGDGYTF TGTGCCAGCAGCTTAGGCCTAACGGGGGATGGCTACACCTTC
- TRBJ1-5 - TRBV19 CATGYSNQPQHF TGTGCCACGGGGTATAGCAATCAGCCCCAGCATTTT
- TRBJ1-6 - TRBV19 CASSMDPPGDYNSPLHF TGTGCCAGTAGTATGGACCCCCCCGGTGACTATAATTCACCCCTCCACTTT
TRBD2 TRBJ2-7 - TRBV25-1 CASSSRGSICEQYF TGTGCCAGCAGTTCCCGCGGGAGCATATGCGAGCAGTACTTC
- TRBJ2-7 once TRBV5-1 CASKVNEGLYEQCF TGCGCCAGCAAGGTCAACGAAGGGCTCTACGAGCAGTGCTTC
TRBD1 TRBJ1-2 - TRBV10-3 CAIDDRDRGRANYGYTF TGTGCCATCGATGACAGGGACAGGGGGCGAGCTAACTATGGCTACACCTTC
TRBD1 TRBJ2-2 - TRBV7-9 CASSFGQGAGELFF TGTGCCAGCAGCTTTGGACAGGGGGCCGGGGAGCTGTTTTTT
- TRBJ2-7 - TRBV28 CASSLGGSGVYEQYF TGTGCCAGCAGCTTGGGGGGTTCGGGGGTCTACGAGCAGTACTTC
- TRBJ1-4 few TRBV7-2 CASSLSGANEKLFF TGTGCCAGCAGCTTATCAGGAGCTAATGAAAAACTGTTTTTT
- TRBJ2-2 - TRBV27 CATRTTQSTGELFF TGTGCCACCCGGACGACTCAGAGCACCGGGGAGCTGTTTTTT
TRBD1 TRBJ1-1 few TRBV2 CATGQGENTEAFF TGTGCCACTGGACAGGGGGAAAACACTGAAGCTTTCTTT
TRBD1 TRBJ2-7 - TRBV4-2 CASSQAAGTAYEQYF TGTGCCAGCAGCCAAGCAGCCGGGACAGCCTACGAGCAGTACTTC
- TRBJ2-5 - TRBV6-6 CASSPRRAQETQYF TGTGCCAGCAGTCCCCGACGGGCCCAAGAGACCCAGTACTTC
- TRBJ2-5 - TRBV10-1 CASCRFRGGETQYF TGCGCCAGCTGCCGGTTCAGGGGGGGGGAGACCCAGTACTTC
- TRBJ2-1 - TRBV2 CASKREFF TGTGCCAGCAAACGGGAGTTCTTC
TRBD1 TRBJ1-2 few TRBV20-1 CSGSQGVNYGYTF TGCAGTGGTTCACAGGGGGTTAACTATGGCTACACCTTC
- TRBJ1-1 - TRBV19 CASSISTGMNTEAFF TGTGCCAGTAGTATAAGTACAGGGATGAACACTGAAGCTTTCTTT
TRBD1 TRBJ2-7 - TRBV20-1 CSAIPGQGANEQYF TGCAGTGCAATTCCGGGACAGGGGGCAAACGAGCAGTACTTC
TRBD1 TRBJ1-4 - TRBV2 CASTLSGQGEKLFF TGTGCCAGCACCTTGAGTGGACAGGGAGAAAAACTGTTTTTT
- TRBJ2-3 - TRBV29-1 CSVPMTADTQYF TGCAGCGTCCCGATGACAGCCGATACGCAGTATTTT
TRBD1 TRBJ1-2 many TRBV2 CASSESGQGALGGYTF TGTGCCAGCAGTGAATCGGGACAGGGGGCACTGGGTGGCTACACCTTC